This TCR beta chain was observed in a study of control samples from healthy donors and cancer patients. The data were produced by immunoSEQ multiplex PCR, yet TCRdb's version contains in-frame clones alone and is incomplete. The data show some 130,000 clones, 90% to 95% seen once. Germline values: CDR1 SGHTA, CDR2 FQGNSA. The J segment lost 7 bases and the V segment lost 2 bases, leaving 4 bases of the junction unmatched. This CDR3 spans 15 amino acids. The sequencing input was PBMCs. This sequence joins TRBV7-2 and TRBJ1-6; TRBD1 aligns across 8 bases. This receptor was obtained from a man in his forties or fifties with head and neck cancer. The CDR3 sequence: CASSLQGASNSPLHF. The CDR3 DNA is TGTGCCAGCAGCTTACAGGGGGCGAGCAATTCACCCCTCCACTTT.